Listed below are T cell receptor beta chains from one sample, sequenced in a study of technical replicates of blood from several donors. Produced via immunoSEQ multiplex PCR; TCRdb's table is partial and in-frame only. The data show over 85,000 clones, 85% to 95% seen once. The sample consisted of T cells isolated from PBMCs. The receptors here all came from a human donor in good health. The CDR3 runs from the conserved cysteine through the conserved F or W. The D gene is left open where the match is weak. Size is stated for part of the rows, as once, few or many counts, or as a class when the clone is expanded.

j_call: TRBJ1-2; v_call: TRBV19; d_call: .; clone_size: .; cdr3_aa: CATGDRNYGYTF; cdr3_nt: TGTGCCACCGGAGACAGGAACTATGGCTACACCTTC
j_call: TRBJ1-4; v_call: TRBV4-3; d_call: .; clone_size: .; cdr3_aa: CASSLGQSYEKLFF; cdr3_nt: TGCGCCAGCAGTCTCGGACAGTCCTATGAAAAACTGTTTTTT
j_call: TRBJ2-2; v_call: TRBV6-1; d_call: TRBD1; clone_size: .; cdr3_aa: CASPLGQENTGELFF; cdr3_nt: TGTGCCAGCCCCCTTGGACAGGAGAACACCGGGGAGCTGTTTTTT
j_call: TRBJ2-3; v_call: TRBV4-3; d_call: TRBD2; clone_size: .; cdr3_aa: CASSQVGGREVDTQYF; cdr3_nt: TGCGCCAGCAGCCAAGTTGGCGGGAGAGAGGTAGATACGCAGTATTTT
j_call: TRBJ2-3; v_call: TRBV19; d_call: .; clone_size: .; cdr3_aa: CASSSFTDTQYF; cdr3_nt: TGTGCCAGTAGTTCCTTCACAGATACGCAGTATTTT
j_call: TRBJ2-1; v_call: TRBV6-6; d_call: TRBD1; clone_size: once; cdr3_aa: CASSGTGQSYNEQFF; cdr3_nt: TGTGCCAGCAGCGGGACAGGCCAGTCCTACAATGAGCAGTTCTTC
j_call: TRBJ1-2; v_call: TRBV6-1; d_call: .; clone_size: once; cdr3_aa: CASSVDWRVGGYTF; cdr3_nt: TGTGCCAGCAGTGTAGACTGGAGGGTTGGTGGCTACACCTTC
j_call: TRBJ1-5; v_call: TRBV12-5; d_call: .; clone_size: once; cdr3_aa: CASEWAGKQPQHF; cdr3_nt: TGTGCTAGCGAATGGGCAGGGAAACAGCCCCAGCATTTT
j_call: TRBJ1-1; v_call: TRBV5-1; d_call: .; clone_size: many; cdr3_aa: CASSPRTDRNTEAFF; cdr3_nt: TGCGCCAGCAGCCCAAGGACAGACCGGAACACTGAAGCTTTCTTT
j_call: TRBJ2-1; v_call: TRBV6-4; d_call: .; clone_size: once; cdr3_aa: CASSGGWADNEQFF; cdr3_nt: TGTGCCAGCAGTGGGGGCTGGGCCGACAATGAGCAGTTCTTC
j_call: TRBJ1-2; v_call: TRBV10-3; d_call: .; clone_size: .; cdr3_aa: CAISEDRSYGYTF; cdr3_nt: TGTGCCATCAGTGAAGACAGATCCTATGGCTACACCTTC
j_call: TRBJ1-3; v_call: TRBV18; d_call: TRBD1; clone_size: few; cdr3_aa: CASSGIKDRVGNTIYF; cdr3_nt: TGTGCCAGCTCCGGGATCAAAGACAGGGTTGGAAACACCATATATTTT
j_call: TRBJ2-7; v_call: TRBV15; d_call: TRBD2; clone_size: .; cdr3_aa: CATSRGLAGAYEQYF; cdr3_nt: TGTGCCACCAGCAGGGGACTAGCGGGTGCCTACGAGCAGTACTTC